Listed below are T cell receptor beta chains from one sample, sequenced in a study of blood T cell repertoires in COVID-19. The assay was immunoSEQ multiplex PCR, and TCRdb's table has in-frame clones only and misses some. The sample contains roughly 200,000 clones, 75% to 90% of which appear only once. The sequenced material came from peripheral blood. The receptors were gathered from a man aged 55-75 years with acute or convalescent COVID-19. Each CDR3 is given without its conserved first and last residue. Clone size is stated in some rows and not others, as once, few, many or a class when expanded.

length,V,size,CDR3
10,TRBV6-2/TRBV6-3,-,ASSSGAYEQY
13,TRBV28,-,ASKLQGVGVYGYT
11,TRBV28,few,ASSRGGGEKLF
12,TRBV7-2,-,ASSFMPARETQY
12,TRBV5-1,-,ASSLLAGNNEQF
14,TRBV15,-,ATSRDRLAGAYEQY
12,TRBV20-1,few,SASGWGRKTEAF
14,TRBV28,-,ASSRAGLAGSGELF
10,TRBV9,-,ASSANTETQY
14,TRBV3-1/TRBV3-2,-,ASSPIGTGDTGELF
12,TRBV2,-,ASSRQTQNEKLF
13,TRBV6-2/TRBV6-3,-,ASSYSLADQETQY
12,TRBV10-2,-,ASRAGGPSNEQF
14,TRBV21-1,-,ASSPASGRSSGELF
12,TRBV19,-,ASSYGQGGTEAF
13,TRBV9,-,ASSAGTGQVYEQY
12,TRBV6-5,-,ASITGGAGQPQH
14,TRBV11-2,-,ASSLVGGRAGGELF
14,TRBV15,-,ATSRDIGQGSYEQY
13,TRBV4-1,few,ASSQAGGFINEQY
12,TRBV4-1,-,ASSQEPWSQPQH
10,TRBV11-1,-,ASTGVSYEQY
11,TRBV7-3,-,ASSSGQDTEAF
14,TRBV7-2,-,ASSPQGLAGIYEQY
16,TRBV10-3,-,AISESGLAGVGQETQY
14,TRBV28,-,ASSDTDFATNEKLF
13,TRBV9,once,ASSTGQGMGSPLH
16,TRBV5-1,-,ASSLGTGGYSGANVLT
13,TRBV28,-,ASTNRGLSNQPQH
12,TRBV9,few,ASSVVGGMNEQY
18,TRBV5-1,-,ASSLTGTPPGHTFNEKLF
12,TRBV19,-,ASSIDLGAGTQY
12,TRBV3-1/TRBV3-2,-,ASSQTGSLKTQY
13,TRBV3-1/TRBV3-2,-,ASSRWQGRFGPQH
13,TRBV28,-,ASSLQGKGQETQY
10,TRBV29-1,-,SVDPSGGTQY
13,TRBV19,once,ASSTGQATGETQY
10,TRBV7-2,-,ASSFLGAEAF
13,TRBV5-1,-,ASSPGQGTYNEQF
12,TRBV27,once,ASRGGDRDPAQY
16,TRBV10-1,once,ASSRQGPVPYSNQPQH
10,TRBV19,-,ATQTSTDTQY
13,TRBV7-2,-,ASSRAGSSNQPQH